This TCR beta chain is from a study of cytomegalovirus exposure and HLA in healthy donors (dated by TCRdb to 2015 to 2018). Study-level background: An earlier analysis of several hundred of the donors reported approximately 280 Gb of sequence data and around 120 million unique TCR beta sequences obtained from around 170 million T cells. An early release covering roughly 580 HLA-typed donors comprised approximately 290 gigabases of sequencing data and tens of millions of unique TCR sequences. On average, about 240,000 unique TCR beta nucleotide sequences were sequenced per donor among 398 genotyped donors of the cohort, with roughly 18% of those sequences being non-productive. A later genetic analysis used genome-wide SNP genotypes for about 60% of the 666 donors, treating that subset as a discovery cohort. A later analysis re-examined previously published TCR beta repertoires from just over 650 donors and added high-resolution HLA genotyping to investigate patterns of TCR occurrence. Roughly five DR-DQ haplotypes were treated as single units for association and clustering because of strong linkage in the cohort. Of the 398 genotyped donors, roughly 85% fell in the genetic ancestry cluster associated with self-reported Caucasian donors. In addition to the first cohort of hundreds of subjects, a separate validation cohort of approximately 110 different subjects was used. Both class I and class II loci were covered by HLA typing, at four-digit resolution. All discovery cohort repertoires had been generated using a single sequencing platform. Using immunosequencing, the study profiled T cell repertoires from about 650 subjects and related those repertoires to cytomegalovirus serostatus. In an earlier analysis of 587 of the donors, high-throughput TCR beta sequencing was used to judge whether each TCR beta V gene segment behaved as functional or pseudogenic. The later analysis used no new phenotypic data to find candidate immune exposures, relying instead on TCR beta sequences and their occurrence across donors. High-throughput TCR immunosequencing, statistical association of individual TCRs with disease status, and machine learning were combined to predict cytomegalovirus infection status. The study was designed to test whether signatures of past pathogen exposure could be identified by cataloging public T cell receptors. Donor age, sex, ethnicity and CMV serostatus were compiled together with the repertoire data. Typing coverage differed by locus: A, B, C, DRB1 and DQB1 were typed in about 629-630 donors, DQA1 in 522, DPA1 in 606, and DPB1 in about 450. What the study reported, not specific to this receptor: In a later analysis, TCR association rates were found to vary across HLA loci, with the most associated TCRs seen for DRB1 alleles and the fewest for HLA-C alleles. A later analysis found that HLA-associated TCR beta chains were more clonally expanded and had lower generation probabilities than equally common non-associated chains. The sequencing pipeline was judged likely to have produced a cluster of highly shared sequence variants as a technical artifact. The classifier was reported to diagnose cytomegalovirus status with high specificity and sensitivity in both the original cohort and the validation cohort. Across donors, most TCR sequences were observed very rarely, whereas some public TCRs were present in many individuals. Presence/absence analyses assumed roughly uniform sequencing depth across donors, an assumption that may not hold. In a later analysis, some 17,000 TCR beta sequences were associated with specific HLA alleles at a false discovery rate of 0.05. Because HLA typing was unavailable for some donors at each locus, only the typed subset was used in association tests. According to a later analysis, most CMV-associated TCR beta chains appeared to be HLA-restricted, and the HLA associations seemed to be driven largely by CMV exposure. A further reported finding was that TCR beta sequences accurately predicted the HLA-A and HLA-B alleles for most subjects in the first cohort. In vitro tests confirmed that a few of the cytomegalovirus-associated TCR beta chains recognize cytomegalovirus antigens. In this cohort, only TCR beta chains were sequenced, and detectable features were limited by the absence of alpha or paired-chain data. Because counts were too low, some 16 rarely observed V segments, including chromosome 9 orphons, were excluded from the earlier analysis of a few hundred of the donors. CMV serostatus was the only immune exposure information available for the cohort. According to the authors, the approach could potentially be generalized to other disease states and immunological phenotypes. Correlated functional status among segregating V segments might be attributable to linkage disequilibrium, but an unknown experimental factor could not be ruled out. When HLA alleles, especially DR and DQ, strongly co-occurred, attributing TCR associations to individual alleles was difficult. According to a later genetic analysis, donors in an Asian-associated ancestry cluster had fewer N-insertions in productive TCRs than the approximately 700-donor mean. In a later genetic analysis, a missense DCLRE1C variant was associated with V-gene and J-gene trimming of TCR beta chains, and the association was replicated in an independent cohort. In a later analysis, several top co-occurrence clusters were reported to appear linked to parvovirus B19, influenza, CMV and Epstein-Barr virus. In the study, approximately 150 TCR beta chains were listed as associated with cytomegalovirus. An earlier analysis of approximately 600 of the donors showed that most TCR beta V segments appeared in productive rearrangements either about 87% or about 30% of the time, which broadly matched IMGT annotations.

Libraries were made using the immunoSEQ multiplex PCR assay. For the multiplex PCR, a mixture combining 60 forward primers for TCR Vbeta segments and 13 reverse primers for TCR Jbeta segments was used. The CDR3 region of rearranged TCR beta genes was amplified from genomic DNA with a multiplex PCR assay. The amplified TCR beta libraries were sequenced on the Illumina HiSeq System as 87-base-pair reads. Turning to the authors' computational methods: In a later analysis, approximately 74 million unique TCR beta chains were counted across the roughly 700 repertoires, and roughly 11 million of these chains were shared by at least two donors. To remove PCR and sequencing errors, raw reads were error-corrected and collapsed into unique sequences using a nearest-neighbor algorithm that merged closely related sequences. V, D and J gene segments were assigned by aligning CDR3 sequences to IMGT reference sequences. Each retained sequence needed at least a six-nucleotide match to both a V gene segment and a J gene segment. A rearrangement counted as productive if the CDR3 had no stop codons and remained in frame with V and J, and every other rearrangement counted as non-productive. CDR3 was defined according to IMGT convention as the region running from the second conserved V-encoded cysteine to the conserved J-encoded phenylalanine. The earlier analysis of about 590 of the donors excluded sequences that lacked an unambiguous match to a single V gene segment. In an earlier analysis of some 590 of the donors, a V segment was called functional when productive rearrangements were above 56.7%, and segregating when the standard deviation between donors exceeded 5%. A statistical classification framework was built to diagnose cytomegalovirus status from the catalog of TCR beta chain sequences. V and J gene assignment, in a later analysis, came from comparing TCR nucleotide sequences with IMGT/GENE-DB human TR gene sequences. In a later analysis, CDR3 sequences and most-parsimonious VDJ recombination scenarios were assigned using the TCRdist pipeline. A later analysis defined each TCR beta chain by its CDR3 amino acid sequence plus V-gene family, and excluded reads lacking a unique V-gene family. A later analysis removed 600 or so highly shared, low-generation-probability nucleotide sequences to deal with suspected cross-contamination and a sequencing artifact. In a later analysis, a clonal expansion index for each public chain was calculated from normalized within-repertoire ranks of inferred template counts. A later analysis computed generation probabilities with a VDJ recombination model fitted to out-of-frame rearrangements, and checked the results against IGoR. Hypergeometric tests were used in a later analysis to score TCR-TCR, TCR-HLA and TCR-CMV co-occurrence, with a repertoire-size bias correction applied to the TCR pairs. In a later analysis, false discovery rates were estimated by permuting HLA or CMV assignments 20 times. In a later analysis, co-occurring TCRs were grouped using DBSCAN, with TCRdist sequence similarity added in when clustering inside HLA-allele-positive subsets. Co-occurrence clustering excluded repertoires with fewer than 30,000 or more than 120,000 public chains, plus five with anomalous nucleotide sharing. Entries here come from immuneACCESS through TCRdb and include only in-frame sequences with V and J called. Some clones fail to appear in such tables; in the studies checked, an unresolved V gene covers under half of the shortfall, and the cause of the remainder is unknown. Clone size and V and J calls were adopted from that table, with D and trimming inferred from the DNA. The sample's clone listing holds about 72,000 clones. The ten top clones hold roughly 2.7% of the sample.

In total, about 650 healthy bone marrow donors made up the cohort. At the time of sampling, all cohort members were nominally healthy, though unrecorded immune exposures were likely present. The donor was CMV seronegative and was included in the group of 352 seronegative cohort members. A peripheral blood sample was provided by each donor, and peripheral blood mononuclear cells were used for TCR beta sequencing. The Qiagen DNeasy Blood Extraction Kit was used to extract genomic DNA from the blood cell samples. Regarding this clone: The antigen it binds to is not known. Different DNA sequences within this sample yield the same CDR3.

Sequences were obtained from PBMCs. The receptor was isolated from a man aged 35-49 years in good health and CMV-seronegative.

DNA sequence: TGTGCCAGCAGTGGGCAGATTTCTGGAAACACCATATATTTT. It encodes CASSGQISGNTIYF. The chain is encoded by TRBV2 joined to TRBJ1-3, with no reliable assignment of the D segment. The junction shows trimming of 4 bases on V and 1 base on J, plus 8 bases between the germline ends. From cysteine to phenylalanine, the CDR3 is 14 amino acids long. The retained sequence is limited to the CDR3, 42 bases, with the frame set at the first base. The germline V gene supplies CDR1 SNHLY and CDR2 FYNNEI.